This T cell receptor beta chain was observed in a study of post-analysis software for immune sequencing data. In the study overall: Multiple sclerosis in the patients followed relapsing-remitting, secondary progressive and progressive-relapsing courses. Study conclusions and caveats: Five TRBV segments, including TRBV5-6, TRBV5-1 and TRBV20-1, were more frequent in patients than controls. The authors found that F measure strongly co-clustered same-batch samples. Relative to controls, patients with multiple sclerosis showed significantly lower normalized Chao1 diversity.

The CDR3 has 13 amino acids. The germline gives CDR1 SGHTA, CDR2 FQGNSA. V lost 5 bases and J 5 bases, leaving 12 bases between the germline ends. Remarks on this clonotype: Antigen specificity is unknown.

Unique molecular identifiers featured in each of the TCR beta cDNA libraries. T cells numbering roughly 0.85 to 10 million gave rise to a few hundred thousand cDNA molecules. A single record per CDR3 protein comes from TCRdb applying MiXCR to the PCR reads. The profile covers about 540,000 distinct CDR3 sequences, with approximately 34% appearing a single time and around 5.9% taken by the ten largest. The V and J genes are TRBV7-2 and TRBJ2-5, with a tentative D call TRBD2 (6 bases). The receptor comes from a girl aged 2-17 years with multiple sclerosis. Sequenced input: blood. The CDR3 coding sequence is TGTGCCAGCAGCGGCGGGATCGGGGAGACCCAGTACTTC. It codes for CASSGGIGETQYF.